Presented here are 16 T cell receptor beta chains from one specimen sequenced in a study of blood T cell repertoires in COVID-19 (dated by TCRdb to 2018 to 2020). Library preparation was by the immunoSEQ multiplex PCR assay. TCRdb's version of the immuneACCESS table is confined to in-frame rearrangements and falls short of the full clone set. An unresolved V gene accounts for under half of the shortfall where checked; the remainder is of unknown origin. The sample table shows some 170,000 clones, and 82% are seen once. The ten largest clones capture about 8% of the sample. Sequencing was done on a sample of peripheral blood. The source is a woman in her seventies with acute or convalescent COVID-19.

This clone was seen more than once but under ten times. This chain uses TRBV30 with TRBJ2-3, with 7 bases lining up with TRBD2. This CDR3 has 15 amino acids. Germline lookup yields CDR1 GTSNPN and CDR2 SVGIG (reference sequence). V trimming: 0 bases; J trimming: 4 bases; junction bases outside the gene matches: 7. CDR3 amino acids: CAWSVGGRGPDTQYF. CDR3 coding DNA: TGTGCCTGGAGTGTAGGAGGGAGGGGCCCAGATACGCAGTATTTT.

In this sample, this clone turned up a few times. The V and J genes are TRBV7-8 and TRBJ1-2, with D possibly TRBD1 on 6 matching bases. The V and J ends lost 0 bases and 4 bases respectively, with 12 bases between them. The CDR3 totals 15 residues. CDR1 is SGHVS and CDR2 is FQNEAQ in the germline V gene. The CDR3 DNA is TGTGCCAGCAGCTTAGCGCCGGACAGTATCTATGGCTACACCTTC. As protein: CASSLAPDSIYGYTF.

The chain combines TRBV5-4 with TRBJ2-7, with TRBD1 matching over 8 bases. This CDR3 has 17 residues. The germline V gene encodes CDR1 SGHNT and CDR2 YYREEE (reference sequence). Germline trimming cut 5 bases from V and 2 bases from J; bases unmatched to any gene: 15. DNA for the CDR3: TGTGCCAGCAGTTCTAGGATTAGGACAGGGATGCCCTACGAGCAGTACTTC. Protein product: CASSSRIRTGMPYEQYF.

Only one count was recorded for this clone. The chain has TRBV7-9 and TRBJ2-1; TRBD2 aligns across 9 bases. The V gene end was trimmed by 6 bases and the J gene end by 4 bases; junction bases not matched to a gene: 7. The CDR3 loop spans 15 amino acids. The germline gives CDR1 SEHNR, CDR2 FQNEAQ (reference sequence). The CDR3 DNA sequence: TGTGCCAGCAGAATTAGCGGGAGTTGGTACAATGAGCAGTTCTTC. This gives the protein CASRISGSWYNEQFF.

In DNA, the CDR3 is TGTGCCAGCAGCTGGGGAGCTGGGGCCAACGTCCTGACTTTC. This codes for CASSWGAGANVLTF. The V call is TRBV27, the J call TRBJ2-6; maybe TRBD2 (5 bases). The length of the CDR3 is 14 residues. In germline, CDR1 is MNHEY, CDR2 SMNVEV (reference sequence). Trimming cost V 6 bases and J 2 bases, with 8 bases left between them.

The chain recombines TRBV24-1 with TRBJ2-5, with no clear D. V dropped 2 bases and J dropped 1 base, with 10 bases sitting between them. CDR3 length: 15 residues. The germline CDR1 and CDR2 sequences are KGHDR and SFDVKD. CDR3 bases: TGTGCCACCAGTGATTCTAGGTGGCGCCAAGAGACCCAGTACTTC. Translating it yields CATSDSRWRQETQYF.

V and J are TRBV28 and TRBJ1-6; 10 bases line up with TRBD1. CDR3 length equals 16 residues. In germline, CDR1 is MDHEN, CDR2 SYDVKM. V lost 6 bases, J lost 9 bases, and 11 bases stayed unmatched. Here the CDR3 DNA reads TGTGCCAGCAGCCAATTCGGACAGGGGGTTGGTTCACCCCTCCACTTT. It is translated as CASSQFGQGVGSPLHF. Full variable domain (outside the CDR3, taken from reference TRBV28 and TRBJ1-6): DVKVTQSSRYLVKRTGEKVFLECVQDMDHENMFWYRQDPGLGLRLIYFSYDVKMKEKGDIPEGYSVSREKKERFSLILESASTNQTSMYLCASSQFGQGVGSPLHFGNGTRLTVT.

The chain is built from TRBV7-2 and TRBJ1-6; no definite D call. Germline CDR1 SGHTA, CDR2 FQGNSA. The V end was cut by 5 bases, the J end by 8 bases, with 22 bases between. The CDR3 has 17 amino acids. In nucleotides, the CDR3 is TGTGCCAGCAGCACTTTTCCAATTTCGGGTATGGATTCACCCCTCCACTTT. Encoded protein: CASSTFPISGMDSPLHF.

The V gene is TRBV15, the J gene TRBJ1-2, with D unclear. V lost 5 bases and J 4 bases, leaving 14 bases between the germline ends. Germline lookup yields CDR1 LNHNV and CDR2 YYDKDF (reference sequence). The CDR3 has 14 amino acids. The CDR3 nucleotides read TGTGCCACCAGCGTATTGGTCCTAGGCTATGGCTACACCTTC. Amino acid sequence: CATSVLVLGYGYTF. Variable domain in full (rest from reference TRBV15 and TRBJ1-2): DAMVIQNPRYQVTQFGKPVTLSCSQTLNHNVMYWYQQKSSQAPKLLFHYYDKDFNNEADTPDNFQSRRPNTSFCFLDIRSPGLGDTAMYLCATSVLVLGYGYTFGSGTRLTVV.

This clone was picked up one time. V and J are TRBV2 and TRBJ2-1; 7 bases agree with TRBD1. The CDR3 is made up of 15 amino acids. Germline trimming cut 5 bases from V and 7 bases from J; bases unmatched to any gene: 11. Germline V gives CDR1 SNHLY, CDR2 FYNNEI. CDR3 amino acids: CASSLDRDMRNEQFF. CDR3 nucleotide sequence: TGTGCCAGCAGTCTCGACAGGGATATGCGGAATGAGCAGTTCTTC.

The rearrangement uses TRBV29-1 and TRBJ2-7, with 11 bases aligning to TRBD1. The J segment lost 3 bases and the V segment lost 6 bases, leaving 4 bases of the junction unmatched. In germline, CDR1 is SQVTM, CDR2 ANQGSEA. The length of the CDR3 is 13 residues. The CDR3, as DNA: TGCAGCGTCGGGGGGACAGGGGGCTACGAGCAGTACTTC. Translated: CSVGGTGGYEQYF.

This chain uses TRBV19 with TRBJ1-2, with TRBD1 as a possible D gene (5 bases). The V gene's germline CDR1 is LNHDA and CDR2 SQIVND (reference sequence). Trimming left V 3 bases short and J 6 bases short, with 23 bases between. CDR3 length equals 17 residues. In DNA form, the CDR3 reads TGTGCCAGTAGTATCGGTCAGGGTATGCTGATGATTAATGGCTACACCTTC. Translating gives CASSIGQGMLMINGYTF.

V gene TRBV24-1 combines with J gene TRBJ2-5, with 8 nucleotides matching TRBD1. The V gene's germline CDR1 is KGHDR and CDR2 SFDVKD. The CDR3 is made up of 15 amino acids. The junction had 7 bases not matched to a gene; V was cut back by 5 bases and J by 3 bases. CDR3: CATSAAGQAKETQYF. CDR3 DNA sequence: TGTGCCACCAGTGCCGCGGGACAGGCAAAAGAGACCCAGTACTTC.

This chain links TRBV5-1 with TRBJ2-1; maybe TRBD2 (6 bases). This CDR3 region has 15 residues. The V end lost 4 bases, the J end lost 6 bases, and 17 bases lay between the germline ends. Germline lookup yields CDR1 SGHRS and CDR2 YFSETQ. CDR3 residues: CASSRALGGSNEQFF. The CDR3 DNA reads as TGCGCCAGCAGCCGGGCCCTGGGAGGCTCCAATGAGCAGTTCTTC.

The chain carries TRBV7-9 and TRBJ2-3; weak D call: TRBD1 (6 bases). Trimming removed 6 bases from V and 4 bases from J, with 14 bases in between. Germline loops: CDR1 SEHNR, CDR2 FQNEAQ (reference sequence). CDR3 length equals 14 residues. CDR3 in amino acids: CASRRGWGPDTQYF. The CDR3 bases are TGTGCCAGCAGAAGGGGGTGGGGCCCAGATACGCAGTATTTT.

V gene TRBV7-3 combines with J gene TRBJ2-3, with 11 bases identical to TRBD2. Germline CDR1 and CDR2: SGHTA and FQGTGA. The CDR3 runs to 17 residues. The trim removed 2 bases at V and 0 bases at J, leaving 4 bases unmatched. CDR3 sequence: CASSLGLAGPSTDTQYF. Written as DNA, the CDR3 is TGTGCCAGCAGCTTAGGACTAGCGGGCCCTAGCACAGATACGCAGTATTTT.